This entry describes one T cell receptor (beta chain). Its matching antigen is unknown. The junction differs from germline at one of its ends, possibly a read error. Naive CD8 libraries came from around 18,000 to 910,000 sorted cells with 10%, 30% or 50% RNA. CD8+CD4-CCR7+CD45RA+ sorting gave the naive CD8 T cells. The CDR3 runs 16 residues. From germline, CDR1 is MNHEY and CDR2 SVGEGT. The sample comes from a study of molecular identifiers for immune sequencing clone quantification. Background on the study: In replicates, RNA taken from roughly 20,000 or 100,000 naive CD8 cells was divided five ways, and four portions underwent sequencing.

Study-level findings and limits: Barcode-sharing identical TCR molecules could underestimate highly expanded clone sizes.

MiXCR, run by TCRdb on the PCR reads, gives a single entry per CDR3 protein. The data show some 650,000 distinct CDR3 sequences, about 20% seen once. The source material was naive CD8+ T cells from blood, with Jurkat cell RNA spiked in. The subset was: FACS-sorted CD8+CD4-CCR7+CD45RA+ naive T cells. J is TRBJ2-2 and V is TRBV6-2 or TRBV6-3; no clear D. This receptor was taken from a human donor in good health. Some libraries in this study had Jurkat cell RNA spiked in. The CDR3 DNA is TGTGCCGGCAGCCTCGGATTAGTCGGGTTCGCCGGGGAGCTGTTTTTT. This sequence encodes CAGSLGLVGFAGELFF.